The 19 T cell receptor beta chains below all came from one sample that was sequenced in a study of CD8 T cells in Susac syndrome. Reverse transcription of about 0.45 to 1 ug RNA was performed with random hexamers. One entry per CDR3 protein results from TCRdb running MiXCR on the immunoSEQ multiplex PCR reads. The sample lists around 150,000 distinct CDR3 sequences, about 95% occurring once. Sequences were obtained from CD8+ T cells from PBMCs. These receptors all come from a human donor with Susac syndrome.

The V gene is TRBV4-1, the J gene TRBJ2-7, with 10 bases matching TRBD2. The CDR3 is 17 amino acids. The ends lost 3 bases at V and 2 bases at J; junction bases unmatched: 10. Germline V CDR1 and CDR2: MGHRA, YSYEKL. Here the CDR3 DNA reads TGCGCCAGCAGCCAGCCCCGTAGCGGGAGGCAAACCTACGAGCAGTACTTC. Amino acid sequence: CASSQPRSGRQTYEQYF.

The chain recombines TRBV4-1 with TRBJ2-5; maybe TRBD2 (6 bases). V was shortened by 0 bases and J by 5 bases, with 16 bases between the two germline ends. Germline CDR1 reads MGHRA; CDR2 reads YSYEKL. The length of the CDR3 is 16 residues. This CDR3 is CASSQDGSGDTETQYF. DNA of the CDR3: TGCGCCAGCAGCCAAGATGGGTCGGGAGATACTGAGACCCAGTACTTC.

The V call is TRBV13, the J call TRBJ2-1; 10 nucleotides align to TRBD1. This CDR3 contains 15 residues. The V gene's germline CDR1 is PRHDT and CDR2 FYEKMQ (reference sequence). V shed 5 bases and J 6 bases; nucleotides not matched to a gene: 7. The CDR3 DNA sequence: TGTGCCAGCAGCGCCCGGGACAGGGGAACCAATGAGCAGTTCTTC. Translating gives CASSARDRGTNEQFF.

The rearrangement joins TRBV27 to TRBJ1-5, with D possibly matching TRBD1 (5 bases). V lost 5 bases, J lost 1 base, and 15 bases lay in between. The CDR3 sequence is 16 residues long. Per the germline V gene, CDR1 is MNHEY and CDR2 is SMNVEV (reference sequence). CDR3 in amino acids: CASSTGVWPSNQPQHF. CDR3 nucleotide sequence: TGTGCCAGCAGTACAGGAGTTTGGCCAAGCAATCAGCCCCAGCATTTT.

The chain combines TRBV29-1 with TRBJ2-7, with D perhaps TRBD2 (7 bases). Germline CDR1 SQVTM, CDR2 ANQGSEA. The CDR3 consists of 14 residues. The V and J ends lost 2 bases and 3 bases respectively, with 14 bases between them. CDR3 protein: CSVETGRGGYEQYF. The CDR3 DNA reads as TGCAGCGTTGAAACGGGAAGGGGGGGCTACGAGCAGTACTTC.

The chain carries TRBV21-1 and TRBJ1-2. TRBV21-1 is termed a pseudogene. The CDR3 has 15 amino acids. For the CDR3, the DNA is TGTGCCAGCAGCAAATGGTGGCACATTAACTATGGCTACACCTTC. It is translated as CASSKWWHINYGYTF.

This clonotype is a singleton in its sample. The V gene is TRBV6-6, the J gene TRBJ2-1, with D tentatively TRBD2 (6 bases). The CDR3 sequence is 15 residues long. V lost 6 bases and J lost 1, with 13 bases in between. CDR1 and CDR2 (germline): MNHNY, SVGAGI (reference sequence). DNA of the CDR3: TGTGCCAGCAGCCCCACCGGGGGTTCCTACAATGAGCAGTTCTTC. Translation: CASSPTGGSYNEQFF.

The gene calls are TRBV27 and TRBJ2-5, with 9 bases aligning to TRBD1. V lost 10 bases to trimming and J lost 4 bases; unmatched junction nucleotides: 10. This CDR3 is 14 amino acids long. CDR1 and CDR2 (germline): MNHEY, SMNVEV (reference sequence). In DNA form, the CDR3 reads TGTGCCAAGGCGGGGGACAGGGCTTCAGAGACCCAGTACTTC. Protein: CAKAGDRASETQYF.

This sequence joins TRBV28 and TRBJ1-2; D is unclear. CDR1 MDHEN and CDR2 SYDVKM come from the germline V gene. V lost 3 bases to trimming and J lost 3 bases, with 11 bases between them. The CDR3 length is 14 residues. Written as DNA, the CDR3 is TGTGCCAGCAGTTTCGCGGCTGGAGACTATGGCTACACCTTC. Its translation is CASSFAAGDYGYTF.

CDR3 in DNA: TGTGCCAGCAGCCCCTGGGACAGGGCTTCTGGGGCCAACGTCCTGACTTTC. Translated: CASSPWDRASGANVLTF. The rearrangement uses TRBV11-3 and TRBJ2-6; TRBD1 matches 9 bases. Germline trimming cut 5 bases from V and 1 base from J; bases unmatched to any gene: 6. The CDR3 has 17 residues. Per germline, CDR1 SGHNT and CDR2 YENEEA.

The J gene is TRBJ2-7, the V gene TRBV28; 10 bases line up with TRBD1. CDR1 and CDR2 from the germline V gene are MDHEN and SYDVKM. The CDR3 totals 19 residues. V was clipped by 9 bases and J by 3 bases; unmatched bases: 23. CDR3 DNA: TGTGCCAGTGGGGACTTGGCTGGACAGGGGGGCGGGGGGTACTACGAGCAGTACTTC. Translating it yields CASGDLAGQGGGGYYEQYF.

CDR3 nucleotides: TGTGCCATTCGCACTAGAGACGACTACGAGCAGTACTTC. Amino acid sequence: CAIRTRDDYEQYF. The genes are TRBV2 and TRBJ2-7; possible D gene TRBD2, 5 bases. The V end was cut by 10 bases, the J end by 3 bases, with 16 bases between. CDR3 length: 13 residues. Germline V gene lookup returns CDR1 SNHLY and CDR2 FYNNEI. Complete variable domain (other parts from reference TRBV2 and TRBJ2-7): EPEVTQTPSHQVTQMGQEVILRCVPISNHLYFYWYRQILGQKVEFLVSFYNNEISEKSEIFDDQFSVERPDGSNFTLKIRSTKLEDSAMYFCAIRTRDDYEQYFGPGTRLTVT.

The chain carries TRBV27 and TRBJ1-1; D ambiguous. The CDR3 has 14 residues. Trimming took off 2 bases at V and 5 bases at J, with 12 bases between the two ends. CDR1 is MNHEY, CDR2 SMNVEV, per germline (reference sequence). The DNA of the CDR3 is TGTGCCAGCAGTTTAGGGATGTCGGGTACTGAAGCTTTCTTT. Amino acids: CASSLGMSGTEAFF.

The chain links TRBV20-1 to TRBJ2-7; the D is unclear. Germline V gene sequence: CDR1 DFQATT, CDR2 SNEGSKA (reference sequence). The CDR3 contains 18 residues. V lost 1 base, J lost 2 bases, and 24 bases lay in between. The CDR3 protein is CSARGIPLPGDATYEQYF. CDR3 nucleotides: TGCAGTGCTAGAGGAATCCCGTTGCCAGGAGACGCCACCTACGAGCAGTACTTC.

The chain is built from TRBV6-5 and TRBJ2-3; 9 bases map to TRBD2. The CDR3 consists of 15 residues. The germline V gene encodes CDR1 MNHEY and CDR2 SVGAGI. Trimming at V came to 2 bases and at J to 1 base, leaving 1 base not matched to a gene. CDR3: CASSYASGGTDTQYF. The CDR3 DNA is TGTGCCAGCAGTTACGCTAGCGGGGGCACAGATACGCAGTATTTT.

Here the CDR3 DNA reads TGCGCCAGCAGCCAAGGTCCCCTCCCCCCTGGGGCCAACGTCCTGACTTTC. Amino acids: CASSQGPLPPGANVLTF. This sequence joins TRBV4-1 and TRBJ2-6; no clear D. Germline-derived CDR1 and CDR2 are MGHRA and YSYEKL. The CDR3 is made up of 17 amino acids. Trimming stripped 1 base from V and 2 bases from J, with 12 bases between.

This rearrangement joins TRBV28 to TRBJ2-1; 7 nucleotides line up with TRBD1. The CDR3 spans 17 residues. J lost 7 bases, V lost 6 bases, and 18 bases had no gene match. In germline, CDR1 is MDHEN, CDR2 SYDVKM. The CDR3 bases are TGTGCCAGCAGCTCAAAAACAGGGGCGAGGTTTTTGAATGAGCAGTTCTTC. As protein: CASSSKTGARFLNEQFF.

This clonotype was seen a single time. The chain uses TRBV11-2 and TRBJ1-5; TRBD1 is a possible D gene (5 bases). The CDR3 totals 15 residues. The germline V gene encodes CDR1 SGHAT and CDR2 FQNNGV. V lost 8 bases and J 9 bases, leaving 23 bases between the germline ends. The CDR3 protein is CASSEGIQAPAPQHF. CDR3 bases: TGTGCCAGCTCTGAAGGGATACAGGCCCCGGCGCCCCAGCATTTT. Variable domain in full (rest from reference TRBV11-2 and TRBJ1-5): EAGVAQSPRYKIIEKRQSVAFWCNPISGHATLYWYQQILGQGPKLLIQFQNNGVVDDSQLPKDRFSAERLKGVDSTLKIQPAKLEDSAVYLCASSEGIQAPAPQHFGDGTRLSIL.

CDR3 sequence reads: CASSARGQETQYF. CDR3 coding DNA: TGTGCCAGCAGCGCCCGGGGCCAAGAGACCCAGTACTTC. The V gene is TRBV13, the J gene TRBJ2-5, with TRBD2 as a possible D gene (5 bases). The CDR3 spans 13 residues. From germline, CDR1 is PRHDT and CDR2 FYEKMQ (reference sequence). Trimming left V 5 bases short and J 1 base short, with 8 bases between.